The 29 T cell receptor beta chains below were found in one sample sequenced in a study of Graves' ophthalmopathy and Graves' hyperthyroidism. The authors amplified TCR beta CDR3 regions from RNA transcripts. The workflow started with a first-round RT-PCR run with HTBI primers and then moved on to a second-round multiplex PCR. TCRdb re-called the multiplex PCR reads with MiXCR, one entry per CDR3 protein. Among about 370,000 distinct CDR3 sequences listed, approximately 17% were seen once. The sample taken for sequencing was peripheral blood. These receptors were collected from an adult woman with stable Graves' hyperthyroidism.

A note on this clonotype: At one end, the junction sequence differs from germline, possibly due to a read error. The V and J genes are TRBV12-3 or TRBV12-4 and TRBJ1-5, with D maybe TRBD1 (5 bases). The CDR3 has 12 residues. The CDR3 sequence: CASSKTFDRGVF. In DNA form, the CDR3 reads TGTGCCAGCAGCAAGACCTTTGACAGAGGCGTTTTT.

At least ten counts were recorded for this clonotype. The CDR3 DNA reads TGTGCCAGCAGTCCTAACACTGAAGCTTTCTTT. Encoded protein: CASSPNTEAFF. This chain joins TRBV28 and TRBJ1-1; no definite D call. CDR1 MDHEN and CDR2 SYDVKM come from the germline V gene. The CDR3 runs to 11 residues. The ends were cut back, 5 bases at V and 2 bases at J, with 3 bases in the middle.

The gene calls are TRBV19 and TRBJ1-2; D gene unclear. CDR1 is LNHDA, CDR2 SQIVND, per germline (reference sequence). The CDR3 length is 12 residues. The V and J ends lost 7 bases and 4 bases respectively, with 10 bases between them. DNA of the CDR3: TGTGCCAGTATCGGCAGCATCTATGGCTACACCTTC. Its translation: CASIGSIYGYTF.

The chain combines TRBV12-5 with TRBJ1-6, with D unclear. The CDR3 is 13 amino acids. The germline V gene encodes CDR1 LGHNT and CDR2 FRNRAP. V lost 5 bases and J lost 10, with 12 bases in between. CDR3: CASGLEMASPLHF. CDR3 in DNA: TGTGCTAGTGGTCTGGAAATGGCCTCACCCCTCCACTTT.

This clonotype showed up many times. The genes are TRBV27 and TRBJ1-1, with D hard to call. This CDR3 is built from 13 residues. V lost 7 bases and J 4 bases, leaving 13 bases between the germline ends. The germline V gene has CDR1 MNHEY and CDR2 SMNVEV (reference sequence). The CDR3, as DNA: TGTGCCAGCAAGCCCGGGTTGAGCACTGAAGCTTTCTTT. This translates into CASKPGLSTEAFF.

The chain joins TRBV6-1 to TRBJ2-5; D is unclear. There are 13 residues in the CDR3. V lost 7 bases, J lost 0 bases, and 9 bases lay in between. CDR1 is MNHNS and CDR2 is SASEGT in the germline V gene. The CDR3 protein is CASKAHHQETQYF. The CDR3 DNA follows: TGTGCCAGCAAGGCCCACCACCAAGAGACCCAGTACTTC.

There are many counts of this clonotype. The chain has TRBV6-1 and TRBJ2-3; either TRBD1 or TRBD2 may supply D (5 bases each). V gave up 11 bases and J gave up 5 bases, with 17 bases separating them. The CDR3 runs 13 residues. Germline values: CDR1 MNHNS, CDR2 SASEGT. The CDR3 DNA sequence: TGTGCCTCCGAGGGGCGTTACCTAGATACGCAGTATTTT. Its translation: CASEGRYLDTQYF.

This chain joins TRBV30 and TRBJ2-3; possible D gene TRBD2, 6 bases. CDR1 is GTSNPN, CDR2 SVGIG, per germline (reference sequence). The CDR3 totals 16 residues. Trimming pared 3 bases from V and 3 bases from J, leaving 19 bases between. CDR3 sequence (DNA): TGTGCCTGGAGCGTGTGGAGGGCCGATATTACAGATACGCAGTATTTT. Residues: CAWSVWRADITDTQYF.

This clonotype appeared many times. V and J are TRBV7-2 and TRBJ2-7; 10 positions agree with TRBD2. Germline values: CDR1 SGHTA, CDR2 FQGNSA. The junction had 3 bases not matched to a gene; V was cut back by 3 bases and J by 4 bases. CDR3 length: 14 amino acids. CDR3 amino acids: CASSFLAGEYEQYF. The CDR3 coding sequence is TGTGCCAGCAGCTTCCTAGCGGGAGAGTACGAGCAGTACTTC.

This clonotype was found a few times. The chain combines TRBV14 with TRBJ1-1, with TRBD1 matching 7 bases. This CDR3 has 15 amino acids. From germline, CDR1 is SGHDN and CDR2 FVKESK. The V segment lost 4 bases and the J segment 2 bases; nucleotides outside the gene matches: 7. As DNA, the CDR3 is TGTGCCAGCAGCCCCCCCGGGACAGCAAACACTGAAGCTTTCTTT. Its translation: CASSPPGTANTEAFF.

About this clonotype itself: A junction boundary mismatches the germline segment, possibly from a read error. V usage is TRBV3-1 and J usage is TRBJ2-7; D call uncertain. Germline CDR1 LGHDT, CDR2 YNNKEL (reference sequence). There are 16 residues in the CDR3. This CDR3 reads CASSQGFSPSSYEQCF. CDR3 coding DNA: TGTGCCAGCAGCCAAGGTTTCAGCCCGAGCTCCTACGAGCAGTGCTTC.

This clonotype has a count of ten or more. This chain joins TRBV6-5 and TRBJ2-5; a weak D match, TRBD2 (6 bases). The CDR3 runs to 18 residues. Germline V gives CDR1 MNHEY, CDR2 SVGAGI. Trimming pared 0 bases from V and 10 bases from J, leaving 27 bases between. CDR3 in DNA: TGTGCCAGCAGTTACTCCGGGGGTCCGAGACAGCTAAGAGAAGGCCAGTACTTC. It is translated as CASSYSGGPRQLREGQYF.

This clonotype was counted ten times or more. The chain joins TRBV10-3 to TRBJ2-7; no clear D. V shed 2 bases and J shed 3 bases, with 14 bases lying between them. The CDR3 consists of 15 residues. Per germline, CDR1 ENHRY and CDR2 SYGVKD. The DNA for the CDR3 is TGTGCCATCAGTGAGGGCTCCAGGTTAAGCTACGAGCAGTACTTC. This gives the protein CAISEGSRLSYEQYF.

This clonotype showed up many times. The chain employs TRBV2 and TRBJ1-2, with 9 positions matching TRBD1. In germline, CDR1 is SNHLY, CDR2 FYNNEI. CDR3 length equals 12 residues. Trimming at V came to 6 bases and at J to 7 bases, leaving 3 bases not matched to a gene. For the CDR3, the DNA is TGTGCCAGCAGAGGACAGGGGCCTGGCTACACCTTC. Translated: CASRGQGPGYTF.

The table lists this clonotype with many counts. The V gene is TRBV27, the J gene TRBJ2-5; D is possibly TRBD1 or TRBD2 (5 bases each). CDR3 length equals 16 residues. V dropped 2 bases and J dropped 4 bases, with 17 bases sitting between them. CDR1 is MNHEY, CDR2 SMNVEV, per germline (reference sequence). The CDR3 sequence: CASSLLGLPRGETQYF. CDR3 sequence (DNA): TGTGCCAGCAGTTTACTAGGTCTCCCGAGGGGAGAGACCCAGTACTTC.

CDR3 protein: CASSYSFWNVGSSGNTIYF. In DNA form, the CDR3 reads TGTGCCAGCAGTTACTCGTTCTGGAATGTGGGAAGTTCTGGAAACACCATATATTTT. The chain combines TRBV6-2 or TRBV6-3 with TRBJ1-3; no definite D call. The V end was cut by 0 bases, the J end by 1 base, with 19 bases between. Germline V gene data show CDR1 as MNHEY and CDR2 as SVGEGT. CDR3 length: 19 residues.

There are a few counts of this clonotype. The chain carries TRBV7-8 and TRBJ2-1; D is perhaps TRBD1 or TRBD2 (6 bases each). The CDR3 spans 14 residues. The germline V gene encodes CDR1 SGHVS and CDR2 FQNEAQ. V was pared by 1 base and J by 7 bases, with 11 bases between. CDR3 residues: CASSLGLGGNEQFF. DNA of the CDR3: TGTGCCAGCAGCTTAGGGCTAGGGGGGAATGAGCAGTTCTTC.

This clonotype was counted between two and nine times. V is TRBV5-5 and J is TRBJ2-1; D gene ambiguous. Trimming left V 0 bases short and J 0 bases short, with 1 base between. The CDR3 contains 13 residues. Germline CDR1 SGHKS, CDR2 YYEKEE (reference sequence). CDR3 amino acids: CASSLGSYNEQFF. DNA for the CDR3: TGTGCCAGCAGCTTGGGCTCCTACAATGAGCAGTTCTTC.

This clonotype occurred many times. The chain combines TRBV20-1 with TRBJ2-7, with 9 positions matching TRBD2. This CDR3 comprises 15 residues. Germline V CDR1 and CDR2: DFQATT, SNEGSKA (reference sequence). CDR3 loop: CSAWLAGRFDDEQYF. For the CDR3, the DNA is TGCAGCGCTTGGCTAGCGGGGAGGTTTGACGACGAGCAGTACTTC.

This clonotype was detected once. A single base separates this from a much larger clone, so it may be a read error. The chain is built from TRBV5-1 and TRBJ2-5; D perhaps matches TRBD1 (6 bases). CDR1 SGHRS and CDR2 YFSETQ come from the germline V gene. This CDR3 contains 13 residues. CDR3 in amino acids: CVSAEDSHKTQYF. For the CDR3, the DNA is TGCGTCAGCGCCGAGGACAGTCACAAGACCCAGTACTTC.

This clonotype occurred many times. The chain links TRBV6-1 to TRBJ1-1, with D possibly being TRBD1 (6 bases). Trimming stripped 0 bases from V and 4 bases from J, with 21 bases between. Looked up from germline, CDR1 is MNHNS and CDR2 is SASEGT. CDR3 size: 18 residues. The CDR3 here is CASSEALLWGGSGTEAFF. As DNA, the CDR3 is TGTGCCAGCAGTGAAGCGCTTCTCTGGGGGGGCTCTGGCACTGAAGCTTTCTTT.

This clonotype was detected many times. The chain is built from TRBV27 and TRBJ1-1, with unresolved D. V was pared by 6 bases and J by 0 bases, with 8 bases between. The CDR3 is made up of 13 amino acids. Looked up from germline, CDR1 is MNHEY and CDR2 is SMNVEV (reference sequence). As DNA, the CDR3 is TGTGCCAGCAGGGGAGGGTTGAACACTGAAGCTTTCTTT. As protein: CASRGGLNTEAFF.

At least ten counts were recorded for this clonotype. The genes are TRBV6-6 and TRBJ2-7; 14 bases line up with TRBD2. CDR3 size: 20 residues. Germline lookup yields CDR1 MNHNY and CDR2 SVGAGI (reference sequence). The junction had 20 bases not matched to a gene; V was cut back by 6 bases and J by 4 bases. CDR3 protein: CASRYVGTSGSPLIGYEQYF. The CDR3 DNA reads TGTGCCAGCAGATATGTTGGGACTAGCGGGAGCCCCCTAATCGGATACGAGCAGTACTTC.

There are many counts of this clonotype. The CDR3 region is CASSSLPLAGVNSIQYF. The CDR3 DNA reads TGCGCCAGCAGCTCTCTACCACTAGCGGGAGTAAATAGCATTCAGTACTTC. The chain uses TRBV5-1 and TRBJ2-4; 11 positions match TRBD2. Germline CDR1 reads SGHRS; CDR2 reads YFSETQ. The CDR3 runs 17 residues. Germline trimming cut 3 bases from V and 9 bases from J; bases unmatched to any gene: 14.

This clonotype was seen repeatedly, ten times or more. The V and J genes are TRBV12-3 or TRBV12-4 and TRBJ2-2, with D possibly matching TRBD2 (5 bases). The CDR3 has 14 residues. V lost 5 bases to trimming and J lost 6 bases, with 13 bases between them. The CDR3 DNA is TGTGCCAGCAGTAACGGTGGACTTTCCGGGGAGCTGTTTTTT. Translation: CASSNGGLSGELFF.

In its sample, this clonotype was seen many times. The chain joins TRBV6-1 to TRBJ1-5; 7 bases are a match to TRBD1. V dropped 11 bases and J dropped 3; count of bases not matched to a gene: 7. The CDR3 loop spans 13 amino acids. The germline V gene encodes CDR1 MNHNS and CDR2 SASEGT. The CDR3 bases are TGTGCCTGTACTACAGGGGCCAATCAGCCCCAGCATTTT. It translates to CACTTGANQPQHF.

The sample holds a few counts of this clonotype. This chain links TRBV4-3 with TRBJ2-4; 13 nucleotides match TRBD2. Germline V gene data show CDR1 as LGHNA and CDR2 as YSLEER. Trimming at V came to 3 bases and at J to 7 bases, leaving 3 bases not matched to a gene. CDR3 size: 15 residues. CDR3 nucleotides: TGCGCCAGCAGCCAGGGGGGACTAGCGGGGAACATTCAGTACTTC. As protein: CASSQGGLAGNIQYF.

This clonotype appeared many times. The chain carries TRBV2 and TRBJ1-5; D may be TRBD1 (5 bases). With 1 base removed from V and 2 bases from J, the gap between germline ends came to 9 bases. Germline V gene sequence: CDR1 SNHLY, CDR2 FYNNEI. The CDR3 totals 15 residues. The chain's CDR3 is CASSEGRVGNQPQHF. DNA for the CDR3: TGTGCCAGCAGTGAAGGCAGGGTTGGCAATCAGCCCCAGCATTTT.

This clonotype was observed at least ten times. This chain links TRBV30 with TRBJ1-2; no reliable D call. The germline V gene encodes CDR1 GTSNPN and CDR2 SVGIG (reference sequence). This CDR3 is built from 12 residues. Deletions cut 2 bases from V and 8 bases from J, with 12 bases between. Written as DNA, the CDR3 is TGTGCCTGGAGTCGCCGGGGAGGCGGCTACACCTTC. Amino acids: CAWSRRGGGYTF.